Below are 2 T cell receptor beta chains sequenced from a single sample in a study of post-analysis software for immune sequencing data. Notes on the study in general: Five or six TRBV segments were more frequent in patients than controls; TRBV5-6, TRBV5-1 and TRBV20-1 belonged to this group.

Unique molecular identifiers had been added to the TCR beta cDNA libraries. TCRdb reprocessed the PCR reads via MiXCR and lists one record per CDR3 protein. The profile shows approximately 570,000 distinct CDR3 sequences, roughly 47% of them singletons. No antigens are known for them. Sequenced input: blood. These receptors were obtained from a girl aged 5-17 years with multiple sclerosis.

This clonotype was detected ten times or more. The V call is TRBV24-1, the J call TRBJ2-4, with a tentative D call TRBD1 (6 bases). The germline V and J ends were trimmed by 4 bases and 3 bases, with 12 bases remaining between them. From germline, CDR1 is KGHDR and CDR2 SFDVKD. The CDR3 is 15 amino acids. CDR3 residues: CATSEQGPLKNIQYF. The CDR3 DNA sequence: TGTGCCACCAGTGAACAGGGTCCCCTCAAAAACATTCAGTACTTC.

This clonotype showed up just a few times. The genes are TRBV10-3 and TRBJ2-3; a possible D gene is TRBD1 (6 bases). The V end was cut by 7 bases, the J end by 7 bases, with 18 bases between. The CDR3 extends over 14 amino acids. The germline gives CDR1 ENHRY, CDR2 SYGVKD. This CDR3 reads CAITPDRRGNTQYF. The CDR3, as DNA: TGTGCCATCACGCCGGACAGAAGGGGCAATACGCAGTATTTT.